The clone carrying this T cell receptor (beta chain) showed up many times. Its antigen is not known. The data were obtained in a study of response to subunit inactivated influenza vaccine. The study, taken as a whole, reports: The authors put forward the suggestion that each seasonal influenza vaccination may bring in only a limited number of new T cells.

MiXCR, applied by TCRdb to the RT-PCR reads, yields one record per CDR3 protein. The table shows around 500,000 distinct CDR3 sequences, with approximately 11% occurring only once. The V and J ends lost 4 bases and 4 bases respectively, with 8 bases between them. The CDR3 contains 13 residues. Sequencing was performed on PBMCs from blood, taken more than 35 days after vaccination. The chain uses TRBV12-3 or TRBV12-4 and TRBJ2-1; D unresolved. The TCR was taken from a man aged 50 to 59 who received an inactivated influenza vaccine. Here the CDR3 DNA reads TGTGCCAGCAGTTCAGTAGAGTACAATGAGCAGTTCTTC. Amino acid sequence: CASSSVEYNEQFF.